These 18 T cell receptor beta chains came from one sample sequenced in a study of Graves' ophthalmopathy and Graves' hyperthyroidism. RNA transcripts were the template, and TCR beta CDR3 regions were amplified from them. HTBI primers were employed in first-round RT-PCR, then a second-round multiplex PCR followed. MiXCR, run by TCRdb on the multiplex PCR reads, gives a single entry per CDR3 protein. Of 400,000 to 450,000 distinct CDR3 sequences listed, roughly 21% are singletons. The specimen was peripheral blood. The receptors stem from a woman under 30 with stable Graves' hyperthyroidism.

The rearrangement uses TRBV12-3 or TRBV12-4 and TRBJ2-5; 9 positions match TRBD2. The CDR3 extends over 16 amino acids. Trimming took 7 bases from V and 2 from J; bases not matched to a gene: 11. This CDR3 is CASIRRAGGLQETQYF. The CDR3 DNA follows: TGTGCCAGCATCAGACGGGCGGGGGGGCTTCAAGAGACCCAGTACTTC.

The J gene is TRBJ2-5, the V gene TRBV6-1; 10 nucleotides line up with TRBD1. Germline CDR1 MNHNS, CDR2 SASEGT. This CDR3 is built from 16 residues. The junction had 7 bases not matched to a gene; V was cut back by 1 base and J by 5 bases. The CDR3: CASSEVDGTGAETQYF. DNA of the CDR3: TGTGCCAGCAGTGAAGTAGACGGGACAGGGGCGGAGACCCAGTACTTC.

The sample holds many counts of this clonotype. The rearrangement links TRBV7-8 to TRBJ1-5; no definite D call. The CDR3 is made up of 14 amino acids. Deletions cut 5 bases from V and 6 bases from J, with 14 bases between. Germline V gene lookup returns CDR1 SGHVS and CDR2 FQNEAQ. CDR3: CASSRSDLGQPQHF. CDR3 nucleotides: TGTGCCAGCAGCCGCTCGGACTTGGGTCAGCCCCAGCATTTT.

There are many counts of this clonotype. The chain has TRBV20-1 and TRBJ2-5, with TRBD2 matching 12 bases. CDR3 length equals 17 residues. Germline CDR1 DFQATT, CDR2 SNEGSKA (reference sequence). The V gene end was trimmed by 6 bases and the J gene end by 4 bases; junction bases not matched to a gene: 15. CDR3 sequence reads: CSASGLAGGYMSETQYF. CDR3 DNA: TGCAGTGCCTCCGGGCTAGCGGGAGGGTATATGTCAGAGACCCAGTACTTC.

This clonotype was picked up many times. The V gene is TRBV27, the J gene TRBJ1-2; 11 nucleotides line up with TRBD1. CDR1 and CDR2 from the germline V gene are MNHEY and SMNVEV (reference sequence). The length of the CDR3 is 15 residues. With 6 bases clipped from V and 5 bases from J, the junction kept 8 bases outside the gene matches. The DNA for the CDR3 is TGTGCCAGCAGACTCACCGGACAGGGGGCATATGGCTACACCTTC. It specifies CASRLTGQGAYGYTF.

This clonotype occurred a few times. The V and J genes are TRBV20-1 and TRBJ1-1, with D possibly TRBD1 on 5 matching bases. The germline V gene encodes CDR1 DFQATT and CDR2 SNEGSKA (reference sequence). V shed 4 bases and J shed 3 bases, with 9 bases lying between them. CDR3 length: 12 amino acids. In DNA form, the CDR3 reads TGCAGTGCTAAGGCGGGGGACACTGAAGCTTTCTTT. This gives the protein CSAKAGDTEAFF.

The table lists this clonotype with many counts. The chain combines TRBV7-3 with TRBJ2-2; the D is unclear. The CDR3 spans 14 residues. CDR1 is SGHTA and CDR2 is FQGTGA in the germline V gene. Trimming shortened V by 2 bases and J by 6 bases, and 10 bases separated the two germline ends. In DNA, the CDR3 is TGTGCCAGCAGCTTAGATGCCGGTCCCGGGGAGCTGTTTTTT. Amino acid sequence: CASSLDAGPGELFF.

This clonotype was detected many times. The chain recombines TRBV10-3 with TRBJ1-1; no definite D call. The CDR3 runs to 12 residues. The germline V gene encodes CDR1 ENHRY and CDR2 SYGVKD. V gave up 3 bases and J gave up 1 base, with 3 bases separating them. The CDR3 sequence is CAISEWNTEAFF. The CDR3, as DNA: TGTGCCATCAGTGAATGGAACACTGAAGCTTTCTTT.

This clonotype was detected ten times or more. The chain recombines TRBV10-3 with TRBJ1-1, with D unclear. The V end lost 6 bases, the J end lost 1 base, and 15 bases lay between the germline ends. Germline V lookup: CDR1 ENHRY, CDR2 SYGVKD. This CDR3 is 15 amino acids long. The CDR3 protein is CAISSIRTANTEAFF. The CDR3 DNA sequence: TGTGCCATCAGCTCAATCCGGACTGCGAACACTGAAGCTTTCTTT.

This clonotype occurred many times. The chain couples TRBV13 to TRBJ2-2, with D perhaps matching TRBD2 (5 bases). The CDR3 is 16 residues long. Trimming took 1 base from V and 4 from J, leaving 13 bases between them. Germline V gene data show CDR1 as PRHDT and CDR2 as FYEKMQ (reference sequence). The CDR3 loop is CASSLAMGASTGELFF. The DNA for the CDR3 is TGTGCCAGCAGCTTAGCGATGGGAGCGTCCACCGGGGAGCTGTTTTTT.

The sample holds many counts of this clonotype. This chain connects TRBV7-9 to TRBJ1-2; 9 bases match TRBD1. Germline trimming cut 3 bases from V and 7 bases from J; bases unmatched to any gene: 6. Germline-derived CDR1 and CDR2 are SEHNR and FQNEAQ (reference sequence). There are 14 residues in the CDR3. The CDR3 here is CASSFTGGVRGYTF. DNA of the CDR3: TGTGCCAGCAGCTTTACAGGGGGCGTACGTGGCTACACCTTC.

The chain couples TRBV7-2 to TRBJ2-5; 7 nucleotides align to TRBD2. CDR3 length equals 14 residues. After removal of 5 bases from V and 7 bases from J, the junction contained 10 bases not matched to a gene. CDR1 and CDR2 (germline): SGHTA, FQGNSA. The CDR3 DNA sequence: TGTGCCAGCAGCCCTACCGCGGGGGTGGGGACCCAGTACTTC. It encodes CASSPTAGVGTQYF. Full variable domain (missing parts from reference TRBV7-2 and TRBJ2-5): GAGVSQSPSNKVTEKGKDVELRCDPISGHTALYWYRQSLGQGLEFLIYFQGNSAPDKSGLPSDRFSAERTGGSVSTLTIQRTQQEDSAVYLCASSPTAGVGTQYFGPGTRLLVL.

This clonotype came up many times. As DNA, the CDR3 is TGTGCCAGCAGTGGGAGCGGGTTAGCCTACGAGCAGTACTTC. It specifies CASSGSGLAYEQYF. The chain couples TRBV6-1 to TRBJ2-7; D is perhaps TRBD2 (6 bases). V lost 4 bases, J lost 2 bases, and 12 bases lay in between. Germline-derived CDR1 and CDR2 are MNHNS and SASEGT. There are 14 residues in the CDR3.

In its sample, this clonotype was seen many times. This rearrangement joins TRBV11-2 to TRBJ1-3, with 8 bases fitting TRBD1. Germline CDR1 is SGHAT and CDR2 is FQNNGV. V lost 5 bases to trimming and J lost 4 bases; unmatched junction nucleotides: 4. The CDR3 has 14 residues. CDR3 DNA sequence: TGTGCCAGCAGCACCCGACAGGGGGGAAACACCATATATTTT. This codes for CASSTRQGGNTIYF. The variable domain in full, completed from reference TRBV11-2 and TRBJ1-3, reads EAGVAQSPRYKIIEKRQSVAFWCNPISGHATLYWYQQILGQGPKLLIQFQNNGVVDDSQLPKDRFSAERLKGVDSTLKIQPAKLEDSAVYLCASSTRQGGNTIYFGEGSWLTVV.

Ten or more counts support this clonotype. The DNA for the CDR3 is TGTGCCAGCAGTTACGGGTTGGGACAGGGCCACGAGCAGTACTTC. Protein product: CASSYGLGQGHEQYF. The V gene is TRBV6-5, the J gene TRBJ2-7; TRBD1 matches 9 bases. Germline lookup yields CDR1 MNHEY and CDR2 SVGAGI. There are 15 residues in the CDR3. The trim removed 2 bases at V and 5 bases at J, leaving 7 bases unmatched.

V usage is TRBV30 and J usage is TRBJ1-3, with unresolved D. V was trimmed by 5 bases and J by 2 bases, leaving 7 bases between them. The CDR3 runs to 12 residues. From germline, CDR1 is GTSNPN and CDR2 SVGIG (reference sequence). This chain's CDR3 is CAWRQTGNTIYF. The CDR3 DNA is TGTGCCTGGCGACAAACTGGAAACACCATATATTTT.

In this sample, this clonotype turned up many times. The chain combines TRBV29-1 with TRBJ2-7; 7 bases agree with TRBD1. The CDR3 covers 15 residues. The V and J ends lost 5 bases and 6 bases, in that order; junction bases with no gene match: 16. Germline loops: CDR1 SQVTM, CDR2 ANQGSEA. The CDR3 is CSVSFISRQGREQYF. DNA of the CDR3: TGCAGCGTTTCGTTTATTTCGCGACAGGGACGCGAGCAGTACTTC.

The V and J genes are TRBV4-1 and TRBJ1-5, with TRBD1 as a possible D gene (6 bases). Germline-derived CDR1 and CDR2 are MGHRA and YSYEKL. CDR3 size: 15 residues. The ends were cut back, 1 base at V and 4 bases at J, with 11 bases in the middle. The CDR3 DNA is TGCGCCAGCAGCCAAGGGGCAGGGGCAAATCAGCCCCAGCATTTT. Translated, it gives CASSQGAGANQPQHF.